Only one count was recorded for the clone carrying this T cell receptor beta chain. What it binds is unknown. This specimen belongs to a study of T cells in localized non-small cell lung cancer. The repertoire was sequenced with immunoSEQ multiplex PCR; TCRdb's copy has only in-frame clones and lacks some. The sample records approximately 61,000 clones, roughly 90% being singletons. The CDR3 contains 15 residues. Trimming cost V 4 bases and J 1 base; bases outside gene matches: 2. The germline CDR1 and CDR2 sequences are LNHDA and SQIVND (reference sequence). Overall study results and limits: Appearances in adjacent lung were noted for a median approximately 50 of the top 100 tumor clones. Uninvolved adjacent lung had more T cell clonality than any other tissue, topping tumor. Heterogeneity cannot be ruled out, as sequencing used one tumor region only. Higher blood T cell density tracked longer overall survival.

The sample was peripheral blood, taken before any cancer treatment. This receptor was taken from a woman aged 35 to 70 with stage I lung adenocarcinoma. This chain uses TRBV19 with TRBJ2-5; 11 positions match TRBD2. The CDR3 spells CASSTGTSGQETQYF. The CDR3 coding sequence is TGTGCCAGTAGTACAGGGACTAGCGGCCAAGAGACCCAGTACTTC. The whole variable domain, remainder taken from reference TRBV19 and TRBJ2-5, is DGGITQSPKYLFRKEGQNVTLSCEQNLNHDAMYWYRQDPGQGLRLIYYSQIVNDFQKGDIAEGYSVSREKKESFPLTVTSAQKNPTAFYLCASSTGTSGQETQYFGPGTRLLVL.